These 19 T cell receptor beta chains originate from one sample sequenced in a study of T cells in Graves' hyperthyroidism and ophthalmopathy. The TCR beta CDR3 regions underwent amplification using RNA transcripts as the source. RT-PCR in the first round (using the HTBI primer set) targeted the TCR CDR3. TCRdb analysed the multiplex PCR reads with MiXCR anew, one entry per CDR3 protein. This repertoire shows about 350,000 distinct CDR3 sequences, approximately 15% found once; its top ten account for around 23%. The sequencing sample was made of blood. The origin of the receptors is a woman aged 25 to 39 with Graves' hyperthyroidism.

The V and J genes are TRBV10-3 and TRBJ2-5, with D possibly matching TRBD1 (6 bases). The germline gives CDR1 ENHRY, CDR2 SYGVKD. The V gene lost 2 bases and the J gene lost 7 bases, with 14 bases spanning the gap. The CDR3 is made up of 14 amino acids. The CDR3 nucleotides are TGTGCCATCAGTGAGACACAGGGTGAGGCGACCCAGTACTTC. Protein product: CAISETQGEATQYF.

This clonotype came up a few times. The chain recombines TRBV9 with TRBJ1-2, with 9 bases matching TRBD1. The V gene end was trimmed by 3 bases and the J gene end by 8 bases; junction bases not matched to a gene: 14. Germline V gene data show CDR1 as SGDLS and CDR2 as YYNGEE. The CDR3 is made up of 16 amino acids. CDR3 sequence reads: CASSGIDRDREWGYTF. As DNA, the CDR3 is TGTGCCAGCAGCGGGATCGACCGGGACAGGGAATGGGGCTACACCTTC.

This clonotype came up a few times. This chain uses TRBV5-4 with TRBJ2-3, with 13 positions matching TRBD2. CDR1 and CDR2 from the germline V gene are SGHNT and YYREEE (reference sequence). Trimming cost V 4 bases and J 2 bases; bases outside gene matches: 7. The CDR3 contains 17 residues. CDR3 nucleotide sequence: TGTGCCAGCAGCCTGGGACTAGCGGGAACCTCCACAGATACGCAGTATTTT. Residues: CASSLGLAGTSTDTQYF.

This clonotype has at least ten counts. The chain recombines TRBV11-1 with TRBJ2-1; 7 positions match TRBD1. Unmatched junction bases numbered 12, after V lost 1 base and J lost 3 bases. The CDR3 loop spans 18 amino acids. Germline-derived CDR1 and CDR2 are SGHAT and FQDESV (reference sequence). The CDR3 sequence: CASSLEYKTGLVYNEQFF. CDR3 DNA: TGTGCCAGCAGCTTAGAATATAAGACAGGGTTGGTCTACAATGAGCAGTTCTTC.

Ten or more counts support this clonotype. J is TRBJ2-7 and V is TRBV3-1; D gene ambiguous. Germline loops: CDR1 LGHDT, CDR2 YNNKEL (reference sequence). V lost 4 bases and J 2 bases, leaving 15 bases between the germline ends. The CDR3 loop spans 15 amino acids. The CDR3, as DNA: TGTGCCAGCAGCCCGGACCCTCAGGCCGCCTACGAGCAGTACTTC. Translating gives CASSPDPQAAYEQYF.

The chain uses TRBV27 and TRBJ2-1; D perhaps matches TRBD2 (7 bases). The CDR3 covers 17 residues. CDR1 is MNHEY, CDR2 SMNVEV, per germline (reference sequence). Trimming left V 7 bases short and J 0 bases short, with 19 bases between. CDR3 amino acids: CASTPRGARSSYNEQFF. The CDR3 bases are TGTGCCAGCACCCCTCGGGGGGCGCGCAGCTCCTACAATGAGCAGTTCTTC.

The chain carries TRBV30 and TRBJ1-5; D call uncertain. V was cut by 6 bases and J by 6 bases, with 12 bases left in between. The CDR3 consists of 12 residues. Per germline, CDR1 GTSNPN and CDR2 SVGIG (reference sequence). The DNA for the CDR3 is TGTGCCTGCCGAGAGATGGGTCAGCCCCAGCATTTT. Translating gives CACREMGQPQHF.

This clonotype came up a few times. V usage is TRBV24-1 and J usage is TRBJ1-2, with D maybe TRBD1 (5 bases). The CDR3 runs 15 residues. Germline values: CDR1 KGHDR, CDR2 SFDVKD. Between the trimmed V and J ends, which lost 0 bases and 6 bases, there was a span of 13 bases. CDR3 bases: TGTGCCACCAGTGATTTGAGGGACCCTGGGGATGGCTACACCTTC. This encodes CATSDLRDPGDGYTF.

CDR3 loop: CASSPRTDLGYEQYF. The CDR3 region has the DNA TGTGCCAGCAGCCCGAGGACAGACCTCGGCTACGAGCAGTACTTC. The rearrangement uses TRBV4-2 and TRBJ2-7, with D perhaps TRBD1 (6 bases). There are 15 residues in the CDR3. The germline V gene has CDR1 LGHNA and CDR2 YNFKEQ. Trimming removed 4 bases from V and 3 bases from J, with 16 bases in between.

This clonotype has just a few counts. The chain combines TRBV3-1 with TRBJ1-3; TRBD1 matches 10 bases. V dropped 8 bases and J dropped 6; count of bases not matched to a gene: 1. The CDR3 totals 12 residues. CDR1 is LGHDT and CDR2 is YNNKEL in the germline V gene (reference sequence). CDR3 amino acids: CASGQGENTIYF. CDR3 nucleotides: TGTGCCAGCGGACAGGGGGAAAACACCATATATTTT.

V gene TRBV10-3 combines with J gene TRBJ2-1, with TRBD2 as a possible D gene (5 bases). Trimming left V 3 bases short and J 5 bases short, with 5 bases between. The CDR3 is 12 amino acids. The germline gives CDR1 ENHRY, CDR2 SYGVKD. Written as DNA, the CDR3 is TGTGCCATCAGTGACGGGGACAATGAGCAGTTCTTC. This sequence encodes CAISDGDNEQFF.

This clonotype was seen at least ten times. CDR3 protein: CASSFGGADQPQHF. The DNA for the CDR3 is TGTGCCAGCAGTTTCGGGGGGGCTGATCAGCCCCAGCATTTT. V and J are TRBV12-3 or TRBV12-4 and TRBJ1-5, with D possibly matching TRBD1 (6 bases). V was shortened by 3 bases and J by 5 bases, with 11 bases between the two germline ends. This CDR3 contains 14 residues.

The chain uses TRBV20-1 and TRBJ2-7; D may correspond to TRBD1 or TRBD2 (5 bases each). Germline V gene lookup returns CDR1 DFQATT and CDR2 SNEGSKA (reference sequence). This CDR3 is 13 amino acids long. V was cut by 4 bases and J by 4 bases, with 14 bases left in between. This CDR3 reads CSATTGTEYEQYF. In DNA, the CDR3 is TGCAGTGCTACAACCGGGACCGAATACGAGCAGTACTTC.

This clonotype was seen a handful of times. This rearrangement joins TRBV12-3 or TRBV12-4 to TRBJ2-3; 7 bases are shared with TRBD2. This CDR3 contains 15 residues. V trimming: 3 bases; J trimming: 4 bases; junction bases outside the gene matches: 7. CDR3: CASSFLGGSSDTQYF. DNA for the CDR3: TGTGCCAGCAGTTTCCTTGGCGGGAGCTCAGATACGCAGTATTTT.

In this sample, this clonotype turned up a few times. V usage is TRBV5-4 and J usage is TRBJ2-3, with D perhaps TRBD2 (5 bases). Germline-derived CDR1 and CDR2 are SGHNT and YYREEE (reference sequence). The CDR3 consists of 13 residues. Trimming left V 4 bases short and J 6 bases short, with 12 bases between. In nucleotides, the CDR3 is TGTGCCAGCAGCGGAGGAATAGCGGATACGCAGTATTTT. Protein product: CASSGGIADTQYF. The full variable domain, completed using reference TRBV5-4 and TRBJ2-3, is ETGVTQSPTHLIKTRGQQVTLRCSSQSGHNTVSWYQQALGQGPQFIFQYYREEENGRGNFPPRFSGLQFPNYSSELNVNALELDDSALYLCASSGGIADTQYFGPGTRLTVL.

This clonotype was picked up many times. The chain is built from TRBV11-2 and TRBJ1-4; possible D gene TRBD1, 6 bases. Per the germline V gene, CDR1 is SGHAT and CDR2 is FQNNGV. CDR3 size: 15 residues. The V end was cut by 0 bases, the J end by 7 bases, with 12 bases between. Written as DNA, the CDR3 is TGTGCCAGCAGCTTAGAGTACAGGGCAAGTGAAAAACTGTTTTTT. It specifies CASSLEYRASEKLFF.

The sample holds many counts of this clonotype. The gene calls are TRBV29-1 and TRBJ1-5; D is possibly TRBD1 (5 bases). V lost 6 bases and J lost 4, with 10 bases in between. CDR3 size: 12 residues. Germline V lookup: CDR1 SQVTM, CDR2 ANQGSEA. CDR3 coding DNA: TGCAGCGTGACCCAGGGTAATCAGCCCCAGCATTTT. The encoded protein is CSVTQGNQPQHF.

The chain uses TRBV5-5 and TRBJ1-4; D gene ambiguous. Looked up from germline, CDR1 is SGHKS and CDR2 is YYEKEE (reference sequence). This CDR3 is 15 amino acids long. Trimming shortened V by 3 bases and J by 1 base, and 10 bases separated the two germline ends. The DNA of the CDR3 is TGTGCCAGCAGCTATCCACCCGGAACTAATGAAAAACTGTTTTTT. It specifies CASSYPPGTNEKLFF.

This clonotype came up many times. CDR3 region: CASRHGGTSGSTGELFF. The CDR3 DNA reads TGTGCCAGCAGACATGGCGGGACTAGCGGGAGCACCGGGGAGCTGTTTTTT. The chain joins TRBV28 to TRBJ2-2; 14 bases line up with TRBD2. The ends lost 6 bases at V and 4 bases at J; junction bases unmatched: 7. The CDR3 runs to 17 residues. Germline V gene sequence: CDR1 MDHEN, CDR2 SYDVKM.